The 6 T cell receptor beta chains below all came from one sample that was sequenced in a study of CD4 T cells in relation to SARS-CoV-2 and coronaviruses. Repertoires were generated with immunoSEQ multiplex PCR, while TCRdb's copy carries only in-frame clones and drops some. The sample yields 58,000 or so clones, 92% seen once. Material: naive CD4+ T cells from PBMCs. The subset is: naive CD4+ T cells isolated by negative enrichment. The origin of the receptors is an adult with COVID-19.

The CDR3 sequence: CASSQGLAGGGEQFF. The CDR3 region has the DNA TGCGCCAGCAGCCAAGGGCTAGCGGGAGGCGGTGAGCAGTTCTTC. V and J are TRBV4-1 and TRBJ2-1, with 11 bases that match TRBD2. Germline values: CDR1 MGHRA, CDR2 YSYEKL. V was clipped by 1 base and J by 9 bases; unmatched bases: 5. CDR3 length: 15 residues.

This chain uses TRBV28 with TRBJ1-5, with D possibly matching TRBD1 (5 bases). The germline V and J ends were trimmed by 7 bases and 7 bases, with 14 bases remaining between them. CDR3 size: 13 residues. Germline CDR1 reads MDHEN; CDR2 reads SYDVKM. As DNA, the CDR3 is TGTGCCAGCACACCGCCCAGGGCGCAGCCCCAGCATTTT. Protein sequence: CASTPPRAQPQHF.

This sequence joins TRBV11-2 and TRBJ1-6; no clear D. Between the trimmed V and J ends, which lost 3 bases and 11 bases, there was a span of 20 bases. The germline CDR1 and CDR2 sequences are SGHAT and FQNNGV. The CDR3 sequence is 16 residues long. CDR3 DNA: TGTGCCAGCAGCTTTGACTCATCTCCGAGTAGGACACCCCTCCACTTT. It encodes CASSFDSSPSRTPLHF.

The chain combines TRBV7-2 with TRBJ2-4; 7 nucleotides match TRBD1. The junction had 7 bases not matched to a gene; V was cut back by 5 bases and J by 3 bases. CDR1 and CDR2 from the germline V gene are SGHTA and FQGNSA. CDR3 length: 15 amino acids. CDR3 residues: CASSPGGMGKNIQYF. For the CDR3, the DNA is TGTGCCAGCAGCCCAGGGGGTATGGGCAAAAACATTCAGTACTTC.

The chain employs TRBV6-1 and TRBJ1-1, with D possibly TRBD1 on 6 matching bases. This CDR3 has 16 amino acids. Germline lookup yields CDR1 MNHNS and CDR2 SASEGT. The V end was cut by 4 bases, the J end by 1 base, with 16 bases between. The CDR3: CASSASRGSRNTEAFF. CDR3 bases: TGTGCCAGCAGTGCCTCGAGGGGGAGCAGGAACACTGAAGCTTTCTTT.

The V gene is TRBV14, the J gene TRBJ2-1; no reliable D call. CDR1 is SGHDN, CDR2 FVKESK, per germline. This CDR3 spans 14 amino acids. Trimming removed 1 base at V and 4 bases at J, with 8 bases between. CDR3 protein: CASSQVGGYNEQFF. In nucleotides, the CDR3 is TGTGCCAGCAGCCAAGTAGGCGGTTACAATGAGCAGTTCTTC.